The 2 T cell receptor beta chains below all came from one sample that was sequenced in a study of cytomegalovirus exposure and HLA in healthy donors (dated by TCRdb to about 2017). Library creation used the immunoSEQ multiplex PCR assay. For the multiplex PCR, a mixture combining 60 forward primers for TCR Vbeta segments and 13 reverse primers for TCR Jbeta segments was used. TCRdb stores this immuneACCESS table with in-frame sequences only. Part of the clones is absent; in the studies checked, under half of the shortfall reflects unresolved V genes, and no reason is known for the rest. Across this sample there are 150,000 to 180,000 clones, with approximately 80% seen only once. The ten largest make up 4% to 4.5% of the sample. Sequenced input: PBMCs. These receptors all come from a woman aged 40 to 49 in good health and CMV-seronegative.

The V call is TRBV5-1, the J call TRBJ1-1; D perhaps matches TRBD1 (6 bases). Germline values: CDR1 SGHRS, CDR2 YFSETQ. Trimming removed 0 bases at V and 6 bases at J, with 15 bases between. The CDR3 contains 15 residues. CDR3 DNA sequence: TGCGCCAGCAGCTTGGGGTTTCAGGGGAGGGCTGAAGCTTTCTTT. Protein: CASSLGFQGRAEAFF. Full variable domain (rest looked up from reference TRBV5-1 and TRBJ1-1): KAGVTQTPRYLIKTRGQQVTLSCSPISGHRSVSWYQQTPGQGLQFLFEYFSETQRNKGNFPGRFSGRQFSNSRSEMNVSTLELGDSALYLCASSLGFQGRAEAFFGQGTRLTVV.

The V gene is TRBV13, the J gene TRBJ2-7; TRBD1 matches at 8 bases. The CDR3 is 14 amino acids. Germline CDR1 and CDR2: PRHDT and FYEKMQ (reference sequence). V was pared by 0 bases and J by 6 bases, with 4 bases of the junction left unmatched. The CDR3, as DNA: TGTGCCAGCAGCTTAGGGACAGGGGCGTTCGAGCAGTACTTC. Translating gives CASSLGTGAFEQYF. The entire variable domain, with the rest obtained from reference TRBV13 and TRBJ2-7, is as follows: AAGVIQSPRHLIKEKRETATLKCYPIPRHDTVYWYQQGPGQDPQFLISFYEKMQSDKGSIPDRFSAQQFSDYHSELNMSSLELGDSALYFCASSLGTGAFEQYFGPGTRLTVT.